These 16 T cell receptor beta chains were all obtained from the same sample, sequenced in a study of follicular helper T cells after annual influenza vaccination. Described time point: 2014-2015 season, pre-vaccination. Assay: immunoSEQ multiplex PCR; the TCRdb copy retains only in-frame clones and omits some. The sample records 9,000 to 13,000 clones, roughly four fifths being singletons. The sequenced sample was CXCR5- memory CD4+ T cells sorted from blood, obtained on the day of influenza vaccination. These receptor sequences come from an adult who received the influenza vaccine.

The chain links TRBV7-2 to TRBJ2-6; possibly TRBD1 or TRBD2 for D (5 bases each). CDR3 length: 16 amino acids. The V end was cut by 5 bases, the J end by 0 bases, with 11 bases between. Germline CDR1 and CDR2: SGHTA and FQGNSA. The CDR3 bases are TGTGCCAGCAGCCGGGGAGACAGCTCTGGGGCCAACGTCCTGACTTTC. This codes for CASSRGDSSGANVLTF.

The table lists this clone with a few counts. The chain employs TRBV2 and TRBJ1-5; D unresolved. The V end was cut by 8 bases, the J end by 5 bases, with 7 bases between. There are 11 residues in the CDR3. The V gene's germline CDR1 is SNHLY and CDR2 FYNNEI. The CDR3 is CASGVHQPQHF. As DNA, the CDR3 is TGTGCCAGCGGAGTTCATCAGCCCCAGCATTTT.

The CDR3 nucleotides are TGTGCCAGCAGCTTGACGGGCTCTGGGGCCAACGTCCTGACTTTC. Protein product: CASSLTGSGANVLTF. The chain is built from TRBV7-2 and TRBJ2-6; D call uncertain. The CDR3 loop spans 15 amino acids. Germline V gene data show CDR1 as SGHTA and CDR2 as FQGNSA. Deletions cut 3 bases from V and 0 bases from J, with 6 bases between.

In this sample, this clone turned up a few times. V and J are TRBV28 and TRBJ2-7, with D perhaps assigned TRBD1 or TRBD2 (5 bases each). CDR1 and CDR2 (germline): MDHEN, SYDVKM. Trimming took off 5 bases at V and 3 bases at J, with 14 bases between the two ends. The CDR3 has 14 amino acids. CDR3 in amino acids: CASSAAGAYYEQYF. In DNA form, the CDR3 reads TGTGCCAGCAGTGCAGCCGGGGCCTACTACGAGCAGTACTTC.

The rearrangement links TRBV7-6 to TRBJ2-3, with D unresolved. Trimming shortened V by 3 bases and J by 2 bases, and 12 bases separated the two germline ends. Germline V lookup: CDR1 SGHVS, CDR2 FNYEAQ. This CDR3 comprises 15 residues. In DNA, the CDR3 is TGTGCCAGCAGCTTGCCCCCGGGCACCACAGATACGCAGTATTTT. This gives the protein CASSLPPGTTDTQYF.

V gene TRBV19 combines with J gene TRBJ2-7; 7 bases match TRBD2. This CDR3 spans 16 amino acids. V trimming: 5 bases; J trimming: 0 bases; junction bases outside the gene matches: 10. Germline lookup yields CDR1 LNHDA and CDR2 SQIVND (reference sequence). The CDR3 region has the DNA TGTGCCAGTAGTCCCCGCCCTAGCGGCATCTCCTACGAGCAGTACTTC. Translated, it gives CASSPRPSGISYEQYF.

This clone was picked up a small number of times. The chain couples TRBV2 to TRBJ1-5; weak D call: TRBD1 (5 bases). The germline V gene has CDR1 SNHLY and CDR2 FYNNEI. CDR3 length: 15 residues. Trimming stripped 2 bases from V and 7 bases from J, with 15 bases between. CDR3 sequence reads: CASSENGRDGQPQHF. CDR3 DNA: TGTGCCAGCAGTGAAAACGGCAGGGATGGGCAGCCCCAGCATTTT.

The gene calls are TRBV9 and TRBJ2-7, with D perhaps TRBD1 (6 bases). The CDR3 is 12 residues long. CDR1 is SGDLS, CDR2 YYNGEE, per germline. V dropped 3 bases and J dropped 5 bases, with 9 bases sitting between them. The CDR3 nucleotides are TGTGCCAGCAGCGGCAGGGGTCACGAGCAGTACTTC. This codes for CASSGRGHEQYF.

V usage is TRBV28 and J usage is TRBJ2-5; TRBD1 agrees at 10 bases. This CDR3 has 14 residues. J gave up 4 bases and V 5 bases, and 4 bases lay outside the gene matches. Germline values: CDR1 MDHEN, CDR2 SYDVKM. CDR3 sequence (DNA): TGTGCCAGCAGTCTCGGACAGGGGGGAGAGACCCAGTACTTC. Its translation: CASSLGQGGETQYF.

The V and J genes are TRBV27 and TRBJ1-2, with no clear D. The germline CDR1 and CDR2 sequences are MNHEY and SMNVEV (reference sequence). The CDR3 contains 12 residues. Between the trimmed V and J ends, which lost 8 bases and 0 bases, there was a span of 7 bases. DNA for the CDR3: TGTGCCAGCCGAAACTCTAACTATGGCTACACCTTC. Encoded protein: CASRNSNYGYTF.

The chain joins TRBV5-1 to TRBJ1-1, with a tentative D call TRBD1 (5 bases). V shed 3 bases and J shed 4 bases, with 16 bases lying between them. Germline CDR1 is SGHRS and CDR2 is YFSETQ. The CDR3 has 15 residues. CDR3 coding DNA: TGCGCCAGCAGCTCGATGCCAGGGATAACCACTGAAGCTTTCTTT. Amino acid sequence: CASSSMPGITTEAFF.

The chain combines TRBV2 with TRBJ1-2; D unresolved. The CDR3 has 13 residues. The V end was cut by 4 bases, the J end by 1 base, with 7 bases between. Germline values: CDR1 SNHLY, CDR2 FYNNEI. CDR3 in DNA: TGTGCCAGCAGTGGGGCAGTTAACTATGGCTACACCTTC. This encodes CASSGAVNYGYTF. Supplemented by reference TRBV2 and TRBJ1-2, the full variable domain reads EPEVTQTPSHQVTQMGQEVILRCVPISNHLYFYWYRQILGQKVEFLVSFYNNEISEKSEIFDDQFSVERPDGSNFTLKIRSTKLEDSAMYFCASSGAVNYGYTFGSGTRLTVV.

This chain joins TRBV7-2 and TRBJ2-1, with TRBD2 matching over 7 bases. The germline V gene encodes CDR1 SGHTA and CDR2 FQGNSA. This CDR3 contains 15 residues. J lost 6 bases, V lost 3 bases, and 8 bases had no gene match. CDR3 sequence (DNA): TGTGCCAGCAGCTTGAGCGGGGCAATGTCCAATGAGCAGTTCTTC. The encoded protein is CASSLSGAMSNEQFF.

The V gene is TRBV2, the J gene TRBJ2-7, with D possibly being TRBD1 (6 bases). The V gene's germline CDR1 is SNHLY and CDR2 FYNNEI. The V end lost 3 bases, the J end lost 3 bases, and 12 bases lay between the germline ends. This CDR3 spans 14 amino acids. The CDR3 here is CASSEERGSYEQYF. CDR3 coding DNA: TGTGCCAGCAGTGAGGAAAGGGGGAGCTACGAGCAGTACTTC.

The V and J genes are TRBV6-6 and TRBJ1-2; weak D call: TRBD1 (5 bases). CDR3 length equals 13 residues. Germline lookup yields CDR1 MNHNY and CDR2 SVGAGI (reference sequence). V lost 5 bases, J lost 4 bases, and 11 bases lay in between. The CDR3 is CASSTRDSYGYTF. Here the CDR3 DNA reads TGTGCCAGCAGTACCCGGGACTCCTATGGCTACACCTTC.

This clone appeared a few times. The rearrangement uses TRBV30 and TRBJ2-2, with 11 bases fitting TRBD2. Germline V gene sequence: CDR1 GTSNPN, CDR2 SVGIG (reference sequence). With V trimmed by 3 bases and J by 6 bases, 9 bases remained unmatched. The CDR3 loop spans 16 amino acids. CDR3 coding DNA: TGTGCCTGGAGGAGACTAGCGGGAAGGAGTGCCGGGGAGCTGTTTTTT. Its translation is CAWRRLAGRSAGELFF.